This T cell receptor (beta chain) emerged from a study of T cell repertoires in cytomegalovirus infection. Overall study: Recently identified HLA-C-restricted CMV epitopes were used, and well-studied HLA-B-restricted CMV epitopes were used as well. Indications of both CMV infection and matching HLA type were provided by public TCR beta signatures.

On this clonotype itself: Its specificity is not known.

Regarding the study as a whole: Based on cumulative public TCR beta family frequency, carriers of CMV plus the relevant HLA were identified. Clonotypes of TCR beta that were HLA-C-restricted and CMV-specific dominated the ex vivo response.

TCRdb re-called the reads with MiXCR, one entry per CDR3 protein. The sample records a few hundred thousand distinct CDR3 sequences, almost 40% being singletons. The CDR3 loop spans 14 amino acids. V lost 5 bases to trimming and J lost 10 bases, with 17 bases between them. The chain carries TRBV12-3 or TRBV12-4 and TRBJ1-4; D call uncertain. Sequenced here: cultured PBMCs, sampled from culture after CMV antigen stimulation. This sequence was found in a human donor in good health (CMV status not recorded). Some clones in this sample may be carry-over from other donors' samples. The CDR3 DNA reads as TGTGCCAGCAGTCCACCCGTGAGGCCCGGAAAACTGTTTTTT. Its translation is CASSPPVRPGKLFF.